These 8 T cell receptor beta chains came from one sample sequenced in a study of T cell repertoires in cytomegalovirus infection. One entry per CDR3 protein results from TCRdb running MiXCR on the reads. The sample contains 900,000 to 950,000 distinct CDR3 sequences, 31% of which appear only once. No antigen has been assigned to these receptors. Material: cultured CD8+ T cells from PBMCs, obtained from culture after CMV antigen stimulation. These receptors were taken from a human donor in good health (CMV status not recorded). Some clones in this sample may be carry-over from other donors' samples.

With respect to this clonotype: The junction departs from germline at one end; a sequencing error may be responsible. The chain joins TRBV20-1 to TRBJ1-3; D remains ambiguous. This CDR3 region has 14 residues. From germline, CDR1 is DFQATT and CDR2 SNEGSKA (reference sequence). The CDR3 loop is CSASFLEPGITIYF. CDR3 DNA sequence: TGCAGTGCTAGTTTCCTGGAACCAGGAATCACCATATATTTT.

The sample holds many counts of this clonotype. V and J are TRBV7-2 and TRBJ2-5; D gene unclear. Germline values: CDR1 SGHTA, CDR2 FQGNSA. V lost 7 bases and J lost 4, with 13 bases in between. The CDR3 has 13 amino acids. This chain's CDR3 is CASKLSDGETQYF. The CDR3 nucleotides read TGTGCCAGCAAACTGTCGGACGGAGAGACCCAGTACTTC.

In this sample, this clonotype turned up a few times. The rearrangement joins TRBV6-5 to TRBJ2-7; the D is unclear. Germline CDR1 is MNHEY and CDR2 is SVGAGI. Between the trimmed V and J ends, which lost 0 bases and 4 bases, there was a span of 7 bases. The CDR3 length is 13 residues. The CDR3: CASSYSSRYEQYF. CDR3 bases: TGTGCCAGCAGTTACTCGTCGCGGTACGAGCAGTACTTC.

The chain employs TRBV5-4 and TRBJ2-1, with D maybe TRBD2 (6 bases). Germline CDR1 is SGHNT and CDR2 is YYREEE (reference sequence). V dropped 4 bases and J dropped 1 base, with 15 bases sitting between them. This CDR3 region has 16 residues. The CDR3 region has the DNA TGTGCCAGCAGCCCCCCGCGGGGTGTATCCTACAATGAGCAGTTCTTC. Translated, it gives CASSPPRGVSYNEQFF.

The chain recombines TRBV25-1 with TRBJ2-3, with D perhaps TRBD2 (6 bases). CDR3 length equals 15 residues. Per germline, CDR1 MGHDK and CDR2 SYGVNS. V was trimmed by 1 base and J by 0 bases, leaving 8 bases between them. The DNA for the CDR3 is TGTGCCAGCAGTGAATGGGGGGTTAGCACAGATACGCAGTATTTT. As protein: CASSEWGVSTDTQYF.

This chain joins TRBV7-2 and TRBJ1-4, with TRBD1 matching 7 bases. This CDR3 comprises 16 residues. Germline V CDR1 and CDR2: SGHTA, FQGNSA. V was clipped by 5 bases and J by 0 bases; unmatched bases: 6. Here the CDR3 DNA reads TGTGCCAGCAGCCTCCCACAGGGGACAACTAATGAAAAACTGTTTTTT. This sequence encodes CASSLPQGTTNEKLFF.

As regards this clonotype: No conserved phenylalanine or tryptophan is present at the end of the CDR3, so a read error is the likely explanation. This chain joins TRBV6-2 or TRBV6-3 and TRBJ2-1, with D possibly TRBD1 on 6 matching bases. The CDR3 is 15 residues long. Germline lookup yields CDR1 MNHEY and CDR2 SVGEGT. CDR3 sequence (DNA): TGTGACAGCAGTTACTCCAGGGGCTCCTACAATGAGCAGTTCTTA. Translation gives CDSSYSRGSYNEQFL.

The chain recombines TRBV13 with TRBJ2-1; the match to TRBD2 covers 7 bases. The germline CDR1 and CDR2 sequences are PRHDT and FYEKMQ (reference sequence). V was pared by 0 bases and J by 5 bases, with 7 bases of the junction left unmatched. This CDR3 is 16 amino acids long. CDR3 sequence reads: CASSLGWGGKNNEQFF. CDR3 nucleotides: TGTGCCAGCAGCTTAGGCTGGGGGGGGAAAAACAATGAGCAGTTCTTC. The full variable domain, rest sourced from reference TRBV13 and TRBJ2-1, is AAGVIQSPRHLIKEKRETATLKCYPIPRHDTVYWYQQGPGQDPQFLISFYEKMQSDKGSIPDRFSAQQFSDYHSELNMSSLELGDSALYFCASSLGWGGKNNEQFFGPGTRLTVL.